A single sample gave rise to the 31 T cell receptor beta chains below, sequenced in a study of kidney transplant recipient with SARS-CoV-2 infection. TCRdb redid the calling of the reads with MiXCR, one entry per CDR3 protein. Of 200,000 to 250,000 distinct CDR3 sequences listed, 29% are singletons. Sample: a blood sample, taken at baseline and on roughly day 120 from a kidney transplant recipient. All receptors come from a male patient aged 25 to 39 who had COVID-19 and was a kidney transplant recipient. Part of the T cell pool may stem from the graft donor.

Worth noting for this clonotype: This may stem from a read error, because a much larger clone lies one nucleotide away. This chain connects TRBV6-5 to TRBJ1-1, with D possibly being TRBD1 (5 bases). Looked up from germline, CDR1 is MNHEY and CDR2 is SVGAGI. This CDR3 has 16 residues. V lost 5 bases to trimming and J lost 3 bases, with 19 bases between them. DNA for the CDR3: TGTGCCAGCAGTGGAGGGCTGTGGCAGGGCGACACTGAAGCTTTCTTT. It specifies CASSGGLWQGDTEAFF.

This clonotype has a count of ten or more. This sequence joins TRBV25-1 and TRBJ2-1, with TRBD2 identical over 7 bases. The CDR3 runs to 14 residues. V shed 5 bases and J 4 bases; nucleotides not matched to a gene: 5. CDR1 and CDR2 from the germline V gene are MGHDK and SYGVNS. The CDR3 protein is CASSPTSLYNEQFF. The CDR3 nucleotides are TGTGCCAGCAGTCCGACTAGCTTATACAATGAGCAGTTCTTC.

The chain combines TRBV2 with TRBJ1-2; D is unclear. CDR3 length equals 17 residues. V was shortened by 5 bases and J by 4 bases, with 23 bases between the two germline ends. Germline V gives CDR1 SNHLY, CDR2 FYNNEI. The DNA of the CDR3 is TGTGCCAGCAGTATATTCGGTTACCGATGGAAGACCTATGGCTACACCTTC. Amino acid sequence: CASSIFGYRWKTYGYTF. Full variable domain (remainder filled in from reference TRBV2 and TRBJ1-2): EPEVTQTPSHQVTQMGQEVILRCVPISNHLYFYWYRQILGQKVEFLVSFYNNEISEKSEIFDDQFSVERPDGSNFTLKIRSTKLEDSAMYFCASSIFGYRWKTYGYTFGSGTRLTVV.

This clonotype appeared many times. The chain carries TRBV5-5 and TRBJ1-1; maybe TRBD1 (5 bases). CDR1 and CDR2 (germline): SGHKS, YYEKEE (reference sequence). The CDR3 runs 13 residues. Trimming pared 2 bases from V and 7 bases from J, leaving 12 bases between. The CDR3 reads CASSLIGTNEAFF. CDR3 in DNA: TGTGCCAGCAGCTTAATAGGGACTAATGAAGCTTTCTTT.

Details on this clonotype: A much larger clone sits a single nucleotide away, making a read error possible. The rearrangement joins TRBV20-1 to TRBJ2-1, with D tentatively TRBD1 (6 bases). The CDR3 is 16 amino acids. The V gene's germline CDR1 is DFQATT and CDR2 SNEGSKA (reference sequence). The ends were cut back, 5 bases at V and 0 bases at J, with 17 bases in the middle. DNA of the CDR3: TGCAGTGCTGGACCGACCGGGACACCCTCCTACAATGAGCAGTTCTTC. Amino acid sequence: CSAGPTGTPSYNEQFF.

V is TRBV6-5 and J is TRBJ2-5; TRBD2 might be the D (7 bases). The germline V gene encodes CDR1 MNHEY and CDR2 SVGAGI. The germline V and J ends were trimmed by 2 bases and 5 bases, with 24 bases remaining between them. The CDR3 has 18 residues. The CDR3 sequence: CASSYVGGAGSLGETQYF. The CDR3, as DNA: TGTGCCAGCAGTTACGTGGGGGGGGCAGGGTCCCTGGGGGAGACCCAGTACTTC.

This clonotype was counted only a few times. This chain uses TRBV8-2 with TRBJ1-2. TRBV8-2 is marked as a pseudogene. The CDR3 has 16 amino acids. The CDR3, as DNA: TGTGGCAGTAATTTTGTTGATAGCCGAAAGACCTATGGCTACACCTTC. Translated, it gives CGSNFVDSRKTYGYTF.

This clonotype was counted ten times or more. The V gene is TRBV5-1, the J gene TRBJ2-1; 12 nucleotides line up with TRBD2. The CDR3 contains 16 residues. CDR1 is SGHRS and CDR2 is YFSETQ in the germline V gene. Trimming at V came to 0 bases and at J to 10 bases, leaving 8 bases not matched to a gene. The DNA for the CDR3 is TGCGCCAGCAGCTTGGCCGGGACTAGCGGGCCTAGGGAGCAGTTCTTC. This translates into CASSLAGTSGPREQFF.

Only a few counts were recorded for this clonotype. V is TRBV27 and J is TRBJ2-3; 7 nucleotides align to TRBD2. The CDR3 length is 16 residues. V lost 1 base to trimming and J lost 5 bases; unmatched junction nucleotides: 9. The germline V gene encodes CDR1 MNHEY and CDR2 SMNVEV (reference sequence). Written as DNA, the CDR3 is TGTGCCAGCAGTTTATTGGCGGGAGAGTCGGAAGATACGCAGTATTTT. Encoded protein: CASSLLAGESEDTQYF.

In the case of this clonotype: Mismatch with germline at one junction end may stem from a read error. The chain links TRBV7-6 to TRBJ2-7, with D perhaps TRBD1 or TRBD2 (6 bases each). The CDR3 is 14 residues long. Germline V gene data show CDR1 as SGHVS and CDR2 as FNYEAQ. The CDR3 reads CASGLALGGGEQYF. CDR3 sequence (DNA): TGTGCCAGCGGCTTAGCTCTGGGGGGCGGCGAGCAGTACTTC.

This clonotype was seen a handful of times. The chain is built from TRBV6-5 and TRBJ2-5; D remains ambiguous. Germline-derived CDR1 and CDR2 are MNHEY and SVGAGI. This CDR3 is 13 amino acids long. V dropped 10 bases and J dropped 3 bases, with 15 bases sitting between them. The CDR3 is CATSLAGEETQYF. Here the CDR3 DNA reads TGTGCCACCTCACTTGCAGGTGAAGAGACCCAGTACTTC.

Comment on this clonotype: A much larger clone lies one base from this, so it may be a read error. The V gene is TRBV5-5, the J gene TRBJ1-4; TRBD1 is a possible D gene (6 bases). The CDR3 contains 13 residues. Germline values: CDR1 SGHKS, CDR2 YYEKEE (reference sequence). Trimming took off 4 bases at V and 8 bases at J, with 12 bases between the two ends. Here the CDR3 reads CASSTSGAEKLFF. The CDR3 bases are TGTGCCAGCAGCACCTCGGGGGCAGAAAAACTGTTTTTT.

The chain recombines TRBV10-1 with TRBJ1-2; D is unclear. Trimming cost V 5 bases and J 4 bases, with 23 bases left between them. The CDR3 is 17 amino acids. In germline, CDR1 is WNHNN, CDR2 SYGVQD (reference sequence). Written as DNA, the CDR3 is TGCGCCAGCAGTCTACCTGAAAGATCGCGAAAGACCTATGGCTACACCTTC. Protein: CASSLPERSRKTYGYTF.

This clonotype was seen a few times. The conserved phenylalanine or tryptophan is not found at the CDR3 terminus, so this likely reflects a read error. The chain has TRBV12-3 or TRBV12-4 and TRBJ1-2, with D unclear. This CDR3 is 17 amino acids long. Trimming shortened V by 5 bases and J by 4 bases, and 23 bases separated the two germline ends. The CDR3 nucleotides are TGTGCCAGCAGTGTGCGCAGCAGCTTCCGAAAGACCTATGGCTACACCCTC. This sequence encodes CASSVRSSFRKTYGYTL.

This clonotype was observed many times. The chain recombines TRBV6-1 with TRBJ1-6; D remains ambiguous. The V end lost 3 bases, the J end lost 7 bases, and 10 bases lay between the germline ends. Germline CDR1 reads MNHNS; CDR2 reads SASEGT. This CDR3 region has 14 residues. In DNA, the CDR3 is TGTGCCAGCAGTGAGGATCCCTTGAATTCACCCCTCCACTTT. This translates into CASSEDPLNSPLHF.

The count of this clonotype is one. This clone may be a read error of a much larger clone one base away. V usage is TRBV6-5 and J usage is TRBJ2-6; D is undetermined. This CDR3 has 15 residues. Germline V gives CDR1 MNHEY, CDR2 SVGAGI. DNA of the CDR3: TGTGCCGGCAGTGGGGTCCTCGGTGGGGCCAACGTCCTGACTTTC. Encoded protein: CAGSGVLGGANVLTF.

This clonotype was seen repeatedly, ten times or more. The rearrangement joins TRBV27 to TRBJ1-1; weak D call: TRBD1 (6 bases). From germline, CDR1 is MNHEY and CDR2 SMNVEV (reference sequence). There are 14 residues in the CDR3. Trimming cost V 3 bases and J 3 bases, with 11 bases left between them. As DNA, the CDR3 is TGTGCCAGCAGTTTTTCGGGGGCAGACACTGAAGCTTTCTTT. Translating it yields CASSFSGADTEAFF.

Details on this clonotype: A much larger clone sits a single nucleotide away, making a read error possible. The chain is built from TRBV20-1 and TRBJ1-5; 8 bases map to TRBD1. V lost 5 bases, J lost 2 bases, and 8 bases stayed unmatched. The length of the CDR3 is 15 residues. The V gene's germline CDR1 is DFQATT and CDR2 SNEGSKA (reference sequence). The DNA for the CDR3 is TGCAGTGCTGGGAACAGGGGGAAGGGCAATCAGCCCCAGCATTTT. Translating gives CSAGNRGKGNQPQHF.

This clonotype turned up a few times. This chain connects TRBV9 to TRBJ2-7, with unresolved D. This CDR3 comprises 16 residues. In germline, CDR1 is SGDLS, CDR2 YYNGEE. The germline V and J ends were trimmed by 4 bases and 0 bases, with 17 bases remaining between them. CDR3 sequence: CASSPHQVLGSYEQYF. The CDR3 DNA follows: TGTGCCAGCAGCCCTCACCAGGTTCTAGGCTCCTACGAGCAGTACTTC.

This clonotype was counted at least ten times. The chain has TRBV5-1 and TRBJ2-3; 14 bases fit TRBD2. Looked up from germline, CDR1 is SGHRS and CDR2 is YFSETQ. This CDR3 region has 19 residues. Trimming removed 5 bases from V and 2 bases from J; junction bases left unmatched: 13. The CDR3 DNA reads TGCGCCAGCAGGGCCGGGACTAGCGGGAGATGGTGGGCCACAGATACGCAGTATTTT. Translating gives CASRAGTSGRWWATDTQYF.

This clonotype was seen a single time. This may stem from a read error, because a much larger clone lies one nucleotide away. The chain carries TRBV27 and TRBJ2-5, with D possibly matching TRBD2 (5 bases). The J call may not be correct, given that the DNA end is closer to TRBJ2-7. Germline loops: CDR1 MNHEY, CDR2 SMNVEV (reference sequence). This CDR3 comprises 15 residues. CDR3: CARSPHGLYSYEQYF. In DNA form, the CDR3 reads TGTGCCAGAAGTCCCCATGGACTCTATTCCTACGAGCAGTACTTC.

A remark on this clonotype: A much larger clone is a single base away; this may be a read error. The V and J genes are TRBV12-5 and TRBJ1-2, with a tentative D call TRBD1 (5 bases). This CDR3 has 17 amino acids. V lost 5 bases and J 4 bases, leaving 23 bases between the germline ends. The germline gives CDR1 LGHNT, CDR2 FRNRAP. The CDR3 DNA is TGTGCTAGTGGTCGTTCATCTTTGCAGGGAAGGACCTATGGCTACACCTTC. Protein: CASGRSSLQGRTYGYTF.

This clonotype was observed many times. J is TRBJ2-5 and V is TRBV3-1, with D perhaps TRBD1 or TRBD2 (6 bases each). The V and J ends lost 5 bases and 5 bases respectively, with 24 bases between them. Germline lookup yields CDR1 LGHDT and CDR2 YNNKEL (reference sequence). This CDR3 comprises 17 residues. The CDR3 loop reads CASSKGGPISFSETQYF. CDR3 DNA: TGTGCCAGCAGCAAGGGGGGTCCCATTTCTTTCTCTGAGACCCAGTACTTC.

This clonotype was found many times. The V call is TRBV7-7, the J call TRBJ1-2; no reliable D call. The length of the CDR3 is 17 residues. Trimming stripped 5 bases from V and 4 bases from J, with 23 bases between. Germline CDR1 SSHAT, CDR2 FNYEAQ (reference sequence). This CDR3 reads CASSVITKCRKTYGYTF. The CDR3 DNA is TGTGCCAGCAGCGTGATCACTAAGTGCCGAAAGACCTATGGCTACACCTTC. The whole variable domain, remainder taken from reference TRBV7-7 and TRBJ1-2, is GAGVSQSPRYKVTKRGQDVTLRCDPISSHATLYWYQQALGQGPEFLTYFNYEAQPDKSGLPSDRFSAERPEGSISTLTIQRTEQRDSAMYRCASSVITKCRKTYGYTFGSGTRLTVV.

This clonotype was observed at least ten times. In DNA form, the CDR3 reads TGTGCCAGCAGCGACGATGGTCCCATTTCAATTCGCACTGAAGCTTTCTTT. Protein product: CASSDDGPISIRTEAFF. The chain has TRBV3-1 and TRBJ1-1; D unresolved. The CDR3 extends over 17 amino acids. Deletions cut 5 bases from V and 4 bases from J, with 23 bases between. The germline V gene has CDR1 LGHDT and CDR2 YNNKEL (reference sequence).

Regarding this clonotype: A much larger clone differs from this one at a single base, so this may be a read error. Because the CDR3 is missing its conserved closing phenylalanine or tryptophan, this is likely a read error. The chain couples TRBV7-3 to TRBJ1-6; the D gene is possibly TRBD1 (6 bases). Germline V lookup: CDR1 SGHTA, CDR2 FQGTGA. With 5 bases removed from V and 9 bases from J, the gap between germline ends came to 11 bases. The CDR3 sequence is 13 residues long. CDR3 sequence reads: CASSLGGGSPLHL. Written as DNA, the CDR3 is TGTGCCAGCAGCCTAGGGGGGGGTTCACCCCTCCACCTT.

The CDR3 sequence: CASREAGRQETQYF. CDR3 coding DNA: TGTGCCTCCCGCGAGGCAGGCCGGCAAGAGACCCAGTACTTC. The J gene is TRBJ2-5, the V gene TRBV19; D is uncertain. CDR1 LNHDA and CDR2 SQIVND come from the germline V gene (reference sequence). This CDR3 is 14 amino acids long. The ends were cut back, 11 bases at V and 2 bases at J, with 18 bases in the middle.

This clonotype was seen a few times. The J gene is TRBJ1-1, the V gene TRBV27; TRBD1 might be the D (6 bases). This CDR3 is built from 18 residues. Trimming stripped 5 bases from V and 0 bases from J, with 22 bases between. Germline CDR1 and CDR2: MNHEY and SMNVEV (reference sequence). In DNA, the CDR3 is TGTGCCAGCAGTCCACTTGCGGGCAGGGGCGGGATGAACACTGAAGCTTTCTTT. Protein sequence: CASSPLAGRGGMNTEAFF.

This clonotype came up many times. The V gene is TRBV25-1, the J gene TRBJ1-2; no definite D call. The CDR3 loop spans 17 amino acids. Germline V gene sequence: CDR1 MGHDK, CDR2 SYGVNS. Trimming took 5 bases from V and 4 from J, leaving 23 bases between them. The CDR3, as DNA: TGTGCCAGCAGTTCCATGAGAGAACTGGGAAAGACCTATGGCTACACCTTC. Its translation: CASSSMRELGKTYGYTF.

The chain recombines TRBV7-2 with TRBJ2-1, with 9 bases that match TRBD2. The junction had 8 bases not matched to a gene; V was cut back by 5 bases and J by 3 bases. CDR3 size: 16 residues. In germline, CDR1 is SGHTA, CDR2 FQGNSA. The CDR3 is CASSLSSGVNYNEQFF. Written as DNA, the CDR3 is TGTGCCAGCAGCCTGTCTAGCGGGGTAAACTACAATGAGCAGTTCTTC.

This clonotype was recorded at least ten times. V usage is TRBV7-9 and J usage is TRBJ1-1; maybe TRBD1 (6 bases). V was trimmed by 3 bases and J by 0 bases, leaving 11 bases between them. Germline V gene sequence: CDR1 SEHNR, CDR2 FQNEAQ (reference sequence). The CDR3 length is 15 residues. The CDR3 sequence: CASSLIGTLNTEAFF. In nucleotides, the CDR3 is TGTGCCAGCAGCTTGATCGGGACACTGAACACTGAAGCTTTCTTT.